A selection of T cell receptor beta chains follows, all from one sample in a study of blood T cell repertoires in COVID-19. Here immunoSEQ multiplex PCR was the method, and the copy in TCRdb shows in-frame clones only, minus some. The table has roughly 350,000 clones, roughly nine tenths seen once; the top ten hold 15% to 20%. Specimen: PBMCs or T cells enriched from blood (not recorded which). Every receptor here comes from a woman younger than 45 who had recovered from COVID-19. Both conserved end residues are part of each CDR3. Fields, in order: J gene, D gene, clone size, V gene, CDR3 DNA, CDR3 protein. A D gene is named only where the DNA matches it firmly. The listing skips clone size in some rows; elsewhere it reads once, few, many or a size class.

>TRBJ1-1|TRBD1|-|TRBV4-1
TGCGCCAGCAGAACCGGGACAGTCGGCACTGAAGCTTTCTTT
CASRTGTVGTEAFF
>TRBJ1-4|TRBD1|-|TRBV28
TGTGCCAGCAGTCCACAGGGGCAGGCAGGGAGACTGTTTTTT
CASSPQGQAGRLFF
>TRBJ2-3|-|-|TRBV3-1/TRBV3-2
TGTGCCAGCAGCCAAGATTTGCAGGCGGGCCCCACAGATACGCAGTATTTT
CASSQDLQAGPTDTQYF
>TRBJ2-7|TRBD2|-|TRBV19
TGTGCCAGTGGATCCGGGACTAGCGGGAGCTACGAGCAGTACTTC
CASGSGTSGSYEQYF
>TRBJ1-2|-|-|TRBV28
TGTGCCAGCAGTTTAACCCAGGGGAACTATGGCTACACCTTC
CASSLTQGNYGYTF
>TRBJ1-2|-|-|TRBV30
TGTGCCTGGAGTGTAAGCGGGGCAGTTGGCTACACCTTC
CAWSVSGAVGYTF
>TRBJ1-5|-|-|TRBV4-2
TGTGCCAGCAGCCAAGGGGACATAGGTAATCAGCCCCAGCATTTT
CASSQGDIGNQPQHF
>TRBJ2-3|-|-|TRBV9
TGTGCCAGCAGCGTAGGGGTTGGACTCCCAGATACGCAGTATTTT
CASSVGVGLPDTQYF
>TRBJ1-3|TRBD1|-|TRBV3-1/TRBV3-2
TGTGCCAGCAGCCAAGCCATCGGGACAGGCTCCTTCTCTGGAAACACCATATATTTT
CASSQAIGTGSFSGNTIYF
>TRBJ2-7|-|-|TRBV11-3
TGTGCCAGCAGCTACTACTACGAGCAGTACTTC
CASSYYYEQYF
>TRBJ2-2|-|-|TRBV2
TGTGCCAGCAGGGACAAATCAAGGAGCACCGGGGAGCTGTTTTTT
CASRDKSRSTGELFF
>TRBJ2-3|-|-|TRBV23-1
TGCGCCAGCAGTCAATGTGAAGCGGCCGGCACAGATACGCAGTATTTT
CASSQCEAAGTDTQYF
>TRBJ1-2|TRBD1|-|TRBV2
TGTGCCAGCAGCTCCCCCACAGGGGCGGGTGGCTACACCTTC
CASSSPTGAGGYTF
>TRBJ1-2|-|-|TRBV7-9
TGTGCCAGCAGCCCCCCGGGCTATGGCTACACCTTC
CASSPPGYGYTF
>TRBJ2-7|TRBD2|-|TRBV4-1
TGCGCCAGCAGCCAAGGCCGGGGGGACTACGAGCAGTACTTC
CASSQGRGDYEQYF
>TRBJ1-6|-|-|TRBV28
TGTGCCAGCAGCCCCAGGGGAATGGGTTCACCCCTCCACTTT
CASSPRGMGSPLHF
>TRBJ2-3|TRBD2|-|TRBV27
TGTGCCAGCAGACCGGGACTAGCGGGAGAAGCTAGCACAGATACGCAGTATTTT
CASRPGLAGEASTDTQYF
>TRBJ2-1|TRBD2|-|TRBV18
TGTGCCAGCTCACCACTCGATCCGGGACTAGCGGGAGGGCGGTGGTATGAGCAGTTCTTC
CASSPLDPGLAGGRWYEQFF
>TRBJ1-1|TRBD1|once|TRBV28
TGTGCCAGCAGTTCGGGACAGGGCCCTGAAGCTTTCTTT
CASSSGQGPEAFF
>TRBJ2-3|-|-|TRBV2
TGTGCCAGCAGTGAAGAGGGGACGCAGTATTTT
CASSEEGTQYF
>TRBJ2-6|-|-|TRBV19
TGTGCCAGTAGGGGCGTCTCAGGCTACTCTGGGGCCAACGTCCTGACTTTC
CASRGVSGYSGANVLTF
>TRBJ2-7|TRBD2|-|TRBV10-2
TGCGCCAGCAGCACCTGGACTAGCGGGAGGCCCGGGGAGCAGTACTTC
CASSTWTSGRPGEQYF
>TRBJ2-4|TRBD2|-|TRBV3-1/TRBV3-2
TGTGCCAGCAGCCAAGAACGTGTCAGGCTAGCGGGAGCGAACATTCAGTACTTC
CASSQERVRLAGANIQYF
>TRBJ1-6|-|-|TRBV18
TGTGCCAGCTCACCTTCGAATTCACCCCTCCACTTT
CASSPSNSPLHF
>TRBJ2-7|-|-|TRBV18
TGTGCCAGCTCACAAACCCCATATCGACAGGCGTCCTACGAGCAGTACTTC
CASSQTPYRQASYEQYF
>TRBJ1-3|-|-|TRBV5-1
TGCGCCAGCAGCTTGGTTACGGTCGGGGTTTCTGGAAACACCATATATTTT
CASSLVTVGVSGNTIYF
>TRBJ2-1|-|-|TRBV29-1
TGCAGCGGCCTTAGGGGAACCTACAATGAGCAGTTCTTC
CSGLRGTYNEQFF
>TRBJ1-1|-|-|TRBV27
TGTGCCAGCAGTTTAGATAACAGGGTCACTGAAGCTTTCTTT
CASSLDNRVTEAFF
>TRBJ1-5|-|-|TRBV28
TGTGCCAGCAGTTTGAGTGCCTATAGCAATCAGCCCCAGCATTTT
CASSLSAYSNQPQHF
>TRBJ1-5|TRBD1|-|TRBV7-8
TGTGCCAGCAGCTTCTACGGACAGGGAAGCAATCAGCCCCAGCATTTT
CASSFYGQGSNQPQHF
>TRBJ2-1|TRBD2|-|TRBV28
TGTGCCAGCAGTTTGGGCGGGGGGGGCGGTAATGAGCAGTTCTTC
CASSLGGGGGNEQFF
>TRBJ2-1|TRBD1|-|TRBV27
TGTGCCAGCACCCTCGGACAGGGGTACAATGAGCAGTTCTTC
CASTLGQGYNEQFF
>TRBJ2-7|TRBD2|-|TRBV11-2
TGTGCCAGCAGCTTGGGGACTAGCGGGAGTTACGAGCAGTACTTC
CASSLGTSGSYEQYF
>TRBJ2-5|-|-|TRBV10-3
TGTGCCATCAGTGATCAAGCGGGCCTTGGGGAGACCCAGTACTTC
CAISDQAGLGETQYF
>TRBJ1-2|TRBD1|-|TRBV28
TGTGCCAGCAGTTTCCTTCGGCAGGGGGTAAGGGGCTACACCTTC
CASSFLRQGVRGYTF
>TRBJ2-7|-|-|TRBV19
TGTGCCAGTAGTATTGCTCGGGGGGAGCAGTACTTC
CASSIARGEQYF
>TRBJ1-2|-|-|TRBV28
TGTGCCAGCAGAACGGAAGGGGGTCCCAACTATGGCTACACCTTC
CASRTEGGPNYGYTF
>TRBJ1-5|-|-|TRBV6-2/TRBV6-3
TGTGCCAGCAGTTCATCCACAGGGCGCAATCAGCCCCAGCATTTT
CASSSSTGRNQPQHF
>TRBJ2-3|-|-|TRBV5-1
TGCGCCAGCAGCTTGGCCTTCGGGGTTTCCGGCACAGATACGCAGTATTTT
CASSLAFGVSGTDTQYF
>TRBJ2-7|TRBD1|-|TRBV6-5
TGTGCCAGCAGTTACTCTTCAGGGGGCAACTCCTACGAGCAGTACTTC
CASSYSSGGNSYEQYF
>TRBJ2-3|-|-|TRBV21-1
TGTGCCAGCAGCAAAAGGTACAGGGGGTACACAGATACGCAGTATTTT
CASSKRYRGYTDTQYF
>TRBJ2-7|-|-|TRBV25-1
TGTGCCAGCACACCAGGTTACGAGCAGTACTTC
CASTPGYEQYF
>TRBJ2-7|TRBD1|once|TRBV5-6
TGTGCCAGCAGCTTGTCCTGGGACAGGGTAACCTACGAGCAGTACTTC
CASSLSWDRVTYEQYF
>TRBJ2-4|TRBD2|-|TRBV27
TGTGCCAGCAGTTTAAGTAGCGGGGTACAAAACATTCAGTACTTC
CASSLSSGVQNIQYF